The 23 T cell receptor beta chains listed next were all sequenced from one sample in a study of CD4 T cells in relation to SARS-CoV-2 and coronaviruses. Unexposed donor CD4+ T cells date from about 2010-2019, before the COVID-19 pandemic. The cells were cultured for 9 to 11 days before CD4+ T cells were isolated. Profiling relied on immunoSEQ multiplex PCR, and the TCRdb table lists in-frame clones only, not all of them. The table shows 15,000 to 20,000 clones, with roughly 80% occurring only once. These receptors' targets are unknown. Material: CD4+ T cells from PBMCs, cultured in vitro. Receptors originate from a human donor in good health.

This chain links TRBV27 with TRBJ2-3; D unresolved. Germline values: CDR1 MNHEY, CDR2 SMNVEV (reference sequence). V lost 2 bases, J lost 0 bases, and 9 bases lay in between. The CDR3 extends over 15 amino acids. The CDR3 nucleotides are TGTGCCAGCAGTTTAGGGCTCACTAGCACAGATACGCAGTATTTT. It yields the protein CASSLGLTSTDTQYF.

The chain has TRBV5-5 and TRBJ2-7; D remains ambiguous. CDR1 and CDR2 (germline): SGHKS, YYEKEE (reference sequence). This CDR3 spans 13 amino acids. V lost 0 bases to trimming and J lost 1 base, with 5 bases between them. The CDR3 region has the DNA TGTGCCAGCAGCTTGGGCATTTCCTACGAGCAGTACTTC. Translated: CASSLGISYEQYF.

This sequence joins TRBV21-1 and TRBJ1-1; the tabulated D call, TRBD1, remains unverified against the DNA. TRBV21-1 is an annotated pseudogene. The CDR3 extends over 17 amino acids. The DNA for the CDR3 is TGTGCCAGCAGCCTCGACAGGGGGCTCTTTATTTACACTGAAGCTTTCTTT. The encoded protein is CASSLDRGLFIYTEAFF.

This chain uses TRBV5-1 with TRBJ2-7, with 9 bases fitting TRBD1. V lost 4 bases, J lost 0 bases, and 2 bases stayed unmatched. Germline lookup yields CDR1 SGHRS and CDR2 YFSETQ. The CDR3 is made up of 14 amino acids. The CDR3 bases are TGCGCCAGCAGCGTGACAGGGGGCTCCTACGAGCAGTACTTC. It encodes CASSVTGGSYEQYF.

This clone was detected a few times. The chain carries TRBV30 and TRBJ1-2; the D gene is possibly TRBD1 (6 bases). The germline CDR1 and CDR2 sequences are GTSNPN and SVGIG (reference sequence). This CDR3 is built from 13 residues. The germline V and J ends were trimmed by 7 bases and 8 bases, with 20 bases remaining between them. CDR3 sequence (DNA): TGTGCCTTCCTTTCAACCCGGGGGCGGGGCTACACCTTC. Its protein is CAFLSTRGRGYTF.

J is TRBJ1-1 and V is TRBV12-5; the D is unclear. The CDR3 extends over 15 amino acids. Germline V lookup: CDR1 LGHNT, CDR2 FRNRAP. Trimming stripped 1 base from V and 4 bases from J, with 13 bases between. The CDR3 spells CASGLGHILGTEAFF. In DNA, the CDR3 is TGTGCTAGTGGTTTGGGACACATTTTGGGCACTGAAGCTTTCTTT. The whole variable domain, remainder taken from reference TRBV12-5 and TRBJ1-1, is DARVTQTPRHKVTEMGQEVTMRCQPILGHNTVFWYRQTMMQGLELLAYFRNRAPLDDSGMPKDRFSAEMPDATLATLKIQPSEPRDSAVYFCASGLGHILGTEAFFGQGTRLTVV.

The chain couples TRBV7-8 to TRBJ1-1; no clear D. Germline V gives CDR1 SGHVS, CDR2 FQNEAQ. Trimming took off 4 bases at V and 10 bases at J, with 16 bases between the two ends. This CDR3 comprises 13 residues. CDR3: CASSSGEGRGAFF. The CDR3 DNA reads TGTGCCAGCAGCTCCGGGGAAGGGCGTGGAGCTTTCTTT.

The gene calls are TRBV23-1 and TRBJ2-7; possible D gene TRBD2, 6 bases. TRBV23-1 is designated an ORF whose function remains uncertain. The CDR3 sequence is 14 residues long. With 1 base removed from V and 4 bases from J, the gap between germline ends came to 11 bases. As DNA, the CDR3 is TGCGCCAGCAGTCAATTAGACAGCGGGTACGAGCAGTACTTC. This translates into CASSQLDSGYEQYF.

A few counts support this clone. This sequence joins TRBV4-2 and TRBJ2-7; 10 bases fit TRBD1. The CDR3 is made up of 20 amino acids. The germline V gene encodes CDR1 LGHNA and CDR2 YNFKEQ. The J segment lost 2 bases and the V segment lost 0 bases, leaving 16 bases of the junction unmatched. This CDR3 is CASSQDRVAPGQGMTYEQYF. Written as DNA, the CDR3 is TGTGCCAGCAGCCAAGATCGTGTAGCGCCGGGACAGGGGATGACCTACGAGCAGTACTTC.

The chain combines TRBV20-1 with TRBJ2-7; 12 bases are shared with TRBD2. With 3 bases clipped from V and 5 bases from J, the junction kept 5 bases outside the gene matches. Germline CDR1 DFQATT, CDR2 SNEGSKA (reference sequence). The CDR3 is made up of 14 amino acids. The CDR3 sequence is CSASRTSGVNEQYF. The CDR3 DNA follows: TGCAGTGCTAGTCGGACTAGCGGGGTTAACGAGCAGTACTTC.

The chain combines TRBV5-4 with TRBJ1-5; the match to TRBD1 covers 8 bases. The V gene's germline CDR1 is SGHNT and CDR2 YYREEE (reference sequence). The ends lost 0 bases at V and 6 bases at J; junction bases unmatched: 2. The CDR3 length is 14 residues. The chain's CDR3 is CASSLAGGGQPQHF. CDR3 in DNA: TGTGCCAGCAGCTTGGCAGGGGGCGGTCAGCCCCAGCATTTT.

This chain joins TRBV7-9 and TRBJ2-1; 13 bases fit TRBD2. V lost 5 bases and J lost 13; bases outside the gene matches: 8. CDR3 length: 14 residues. CDR1 and CDR2 from the germline V gene are SEHNR and FQNEAQ (reference sequence). This chain's CDR3 is CASSPGLAGTPQFF. CDR3 bases: TGTGCCAGCAGCCCGGGACTAGCGGGAACCCCCCAGTTCTTC.

The genes are TRBV21-1 and TRBJ1-3; the tabulated D call, TRBD1, remains unverified against the DNA. TRBV21-1 is marked as a pseudogene. This CDR3 spans 18 amino acids. This CDR3 is CASSNRDRGLSSGNTIYF. The CDR3 nucleotides read TGTGCCAGCAGCAACCGGGACAGGGGCTTGAGCTCTGGAAACACCATATATTTT.

The chain has TRBV19 and TRBJ1-6; the D gene is possibly TRBD1 (5 bases). The CDR3 runs 13 residues. Trimming took off 11 bases at V and 6 bases at J, with 14 bases between the two ends. Germline CDR1 is LNHDA and CDR2 is SQIVND (reference sequence). The DNA for the CDR3 is TGTGCCTCTAGAGACAGCGCTAATTCACCCCTCCACTTT. Translated: CASRDSANSPLHF.

V usage is TRBV11-3 and J usage is TRBJ2-3, with TRBD2 matching over 10 bases. The V and J ends lost 1 base and 2 bases, in that order; junction bases with no gene match: 3. Germline V CDR1 and CDR2: SGHNT, YENEEA. The CDR3 loop spans 16 amino acids. DNA of the CDR3: TGTGCCAGCAGCTTAGGAGCGGGAGGGGCCACAGATACGCAGTATTTT. Translation: CASSLGAGGATDTQYF.

V is TRBV5-1 and J is TRBJ1-2; no firm D call. The V end lost 0 bases, the J end lost 3 bases, and 6 bases lay between the germline ends. The CDR3 has 13 residues. Germline-derived CDR1 and CDR2 are SGHRS and YFSETQ. As DNA, the CDR3 is TGCGCCAGCAGCTTGGGACGGGACTATGGCTACACCTTC. Residues: CASSLGRDYGYTF.

This chain uses TRBV6-4 with TRBJ2-1; D is uncertain. This CDR3 spans 16 amino acids. The germline V and J ends were trimmed by 2 bases and 0 bases, with 11 bases remaining between them. CDR1 and CDR2 from the germline V gene are MRHNA and SNTAGT. As DNA, the CDR3 is TGTGCCAGCAGTGACAGCTACCGTAGCTCCTACAATGAGCAGTTCTTC. Protein product: CASSDSYRSSYNEQFF.

The chain carries TRBV7-9 and TRBJ1-1; 7 positions match TRBD1. Germline V gene lookup returns CDR1 SEHNR and CDR2 FQNEAQ (reference sequence). V lost 5 bases and J lost 5; bases outside the gene matches: 14. The CDR3 extends over 16 amino acids. The CDR3 DNA is TGTGCCAGCAGCGCTCGACAGGGAGTGAGAGAAACTGAAGCTTTCTTT. It codes for CASSARQGVRETEAFF.

This sequence joins TRBV28 and TRBJ1-2; D is perhaps TRBD1 (5 bases). CDR3 size: 13 residues. Trimming removed 6 bases at V and 6 bases at J, with 14 bases between. Germline lookup yields CDR1 MDHEN and CDR2 SYDVKM. The CDR3 sequence is CASRPPGTDGYTF. The CDR3 coding sequence is TGTGCCAGCAGACCACCCGGGACGGATGGCTACACCTTC.

The chain uses TRBV19 and TRBJ2-7; 10 nucleotides match TRBD1. The ends lost 5 bases at V and 6 bases at J; junction bases unmatched: 7. Germline lookup yields CDR1 LNHDA and CDR2 SQIVND (reference sequence). The CDR3 covers 14 residues. This chain's CDR3 is CASSGGTGAGEQYF. The CDR3 coding sequence is TGTGCCAGTAGTGGGGGGACAGGGGCTGGCGAGCAGTACTTC.

This chain links TRBV28 with TRBJ2-5, with 7 bases fitting TRBD2. From germline, CDR1 is MDHEN and CDR2 SYDVKM. V lost 2 bases, J lost 5 bases, and 8 bases stayed unmatched. The length of the CDR3 is 15 residues. CDR3 amino acids: CASSLQAGYGETQYF. In nucleotides, the CDR3 is TGTGCCAGCAGTTTACAAGCGGGATACGGGGAGACCCAGTACTTC.

The rearrangement links TRBV7-8 to TRBJ2-3, with 9 bases matching TRBD2. The ends lost 2 bases at V and 4 bases at J; junction bases unmatched: 7. The germline gives CDR1 SGHVS, CDR2 FQNEAQ. The CDR3 has 16 amino acids. CDR3 bases: TGTGCCAGCAGCTTAAGCGGCGGGAGGGTTGCAGATACGCAGTATTTT. Protein: CASSLSGGRVADTQYF.

The chain recombines TRBV5-1 with TRBJ2-6; 7 bases are shared with TRBD2. CDR1 SGHRS and CDR2 YFSETQ come from the germline V gene. J gave up 0 bases and V 0 bases, and 0 bases lay outside the gene matches. CDR3 length equals 16 residues. CDR3 loop: CASSLGGGSGANVLTF. As DNA, the CDR3 is TGCGCCAGCAGCTTGGGCGGGGGCTCTGGGGCCAACGTCCTGACTTTC.